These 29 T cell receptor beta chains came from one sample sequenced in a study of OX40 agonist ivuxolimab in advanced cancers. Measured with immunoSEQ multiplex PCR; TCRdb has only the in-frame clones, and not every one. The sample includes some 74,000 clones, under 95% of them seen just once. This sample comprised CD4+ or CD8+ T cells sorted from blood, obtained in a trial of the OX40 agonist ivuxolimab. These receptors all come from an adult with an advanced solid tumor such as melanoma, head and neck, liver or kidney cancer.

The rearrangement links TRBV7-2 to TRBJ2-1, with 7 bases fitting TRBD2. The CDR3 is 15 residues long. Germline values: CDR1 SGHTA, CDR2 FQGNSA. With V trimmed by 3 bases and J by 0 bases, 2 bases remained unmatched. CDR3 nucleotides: TGTGCCAGCAGCTTTGGCGGGGGCTCCTACAATGAGCAGTTCTTC. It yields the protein CASSFGGGSYNEQFF. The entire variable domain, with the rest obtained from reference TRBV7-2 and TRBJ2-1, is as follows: GAGVSQSPSNKVTEKGKDVELRCDPISGHTALYWYRQSLGQGLEFLIYFQGNSAPDKSGLPSDRFSAERTGGSVSTLTIQRTQQEDSAVYLCASSFGGGSYNEQFFGPGTRLTVL.

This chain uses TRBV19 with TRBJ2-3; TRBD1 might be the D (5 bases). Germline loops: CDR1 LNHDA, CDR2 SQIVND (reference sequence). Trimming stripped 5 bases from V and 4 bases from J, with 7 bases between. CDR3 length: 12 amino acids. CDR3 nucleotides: TGTGCCAGTAGTCAGACAGCAGATACGCAGTATTTT. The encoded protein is CASSQTADTQYF.

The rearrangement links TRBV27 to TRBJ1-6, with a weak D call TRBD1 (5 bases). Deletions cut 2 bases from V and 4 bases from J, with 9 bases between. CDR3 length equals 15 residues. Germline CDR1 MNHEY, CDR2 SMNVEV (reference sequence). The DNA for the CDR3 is TGTGCCAGCAGTTTAGGGGCAGGGTATAATTCACCCCTCCACTTT. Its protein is CASSLGAGYNSPLHF.

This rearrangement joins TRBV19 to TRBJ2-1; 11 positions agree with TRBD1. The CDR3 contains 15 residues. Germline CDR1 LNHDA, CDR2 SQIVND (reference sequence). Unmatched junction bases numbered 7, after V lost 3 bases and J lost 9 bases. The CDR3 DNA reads TGTGCCAGTAGTATGCAGGGACAGGGGGTGAGTGAGCAGTTCTTC. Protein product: CASSMQGQGVSEQFF.

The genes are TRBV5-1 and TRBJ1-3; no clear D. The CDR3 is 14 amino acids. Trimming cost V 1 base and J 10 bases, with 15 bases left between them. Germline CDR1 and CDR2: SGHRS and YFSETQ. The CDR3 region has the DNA TGCGCCAGCAGCTTGCAGGTAATAATAGGAACCATATATTTT. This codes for CASSLQVIIGTIYF.

The CDR3 spells CASSPGTGRDIQYF. The CDR3 nucleotides read TGTGCCAGCAGTCCCGGGACAGGGAGGGACATTCAGTACTTC. The chain is built from TRBV6-6 and TRBJ2-4, with 9 bases identical to TRBD1. V lost 5 bases to trimming and J lost 8 bases; unmatched junction nucleotides: 7. The CDR3 sequence is 14 residues long. The V gene's germline CDR1 is MNHNY and CDR2 SVGAGI (reference sequence).

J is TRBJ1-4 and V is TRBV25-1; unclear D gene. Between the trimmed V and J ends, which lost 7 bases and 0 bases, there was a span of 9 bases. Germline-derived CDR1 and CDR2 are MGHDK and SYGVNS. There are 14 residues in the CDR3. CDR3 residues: CASKGPSTNEKLFF. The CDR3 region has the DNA TGTGCCAGCAAGGGCCCCTCAACTAATGAAAAACTGTTTTTT.

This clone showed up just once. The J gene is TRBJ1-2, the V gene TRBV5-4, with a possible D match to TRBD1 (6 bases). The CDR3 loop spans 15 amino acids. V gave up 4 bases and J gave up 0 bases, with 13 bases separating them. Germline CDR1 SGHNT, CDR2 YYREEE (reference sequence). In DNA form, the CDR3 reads TGTGCCAGCAGCACCGGACAGACAGCTAACTATGGCTACACCTTC. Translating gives CASSTGQTANYGYTF. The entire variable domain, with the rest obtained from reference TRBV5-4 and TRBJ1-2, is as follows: ETGVTQSPTHLIKTRGQQVTLRCSSQSGHNTVSWYQQALGQGPQFIFQYYREEENGRGNFPPRFSGLQFPNYSSELNVNALELDDSALYLCASSTGQTANYGYTFGSGTRLTVV.

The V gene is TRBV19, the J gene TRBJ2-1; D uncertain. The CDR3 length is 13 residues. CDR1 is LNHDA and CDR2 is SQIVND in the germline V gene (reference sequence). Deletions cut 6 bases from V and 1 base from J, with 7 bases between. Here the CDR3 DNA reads TGTGCCAGTAGCAACAGATCCTACAATGAGCAGTTCTTC. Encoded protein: CASSNRSYNEQFF. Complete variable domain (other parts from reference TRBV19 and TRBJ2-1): DGGITQSPKYLFRKEGQNVTLSCEQNLNHDAMYWYRQDPGQGLRLIYYSQIVNDFQKGDIAEGYSVSREKKESFPLTVTSAQKNPTAFYLCASSNRSYNEQFFGPGTRLTVL.

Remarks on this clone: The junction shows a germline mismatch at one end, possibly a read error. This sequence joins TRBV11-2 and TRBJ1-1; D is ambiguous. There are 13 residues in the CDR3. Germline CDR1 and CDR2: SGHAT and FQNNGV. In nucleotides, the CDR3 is TGTGCCAGCAGCCCTCTCGGCCCGCAAAGAGGTGTCTTT. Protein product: CASSPLGPQRGVF.

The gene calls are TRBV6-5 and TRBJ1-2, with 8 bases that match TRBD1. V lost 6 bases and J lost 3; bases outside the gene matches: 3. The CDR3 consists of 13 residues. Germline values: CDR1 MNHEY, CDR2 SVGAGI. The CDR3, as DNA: TGTGCCAGCAGCCGACAGGGGTACTATGGCTACACCTTC. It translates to CASSRQGYYGYTF.

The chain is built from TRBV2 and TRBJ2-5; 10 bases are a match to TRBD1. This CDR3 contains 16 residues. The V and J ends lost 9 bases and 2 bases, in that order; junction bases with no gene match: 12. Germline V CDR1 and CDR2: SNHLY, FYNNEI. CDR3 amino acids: CASSNPTGGVQETQYF. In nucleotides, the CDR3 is TGTGCCAGTAGCAACCCGACAGGGGGCGTACAAGAGACCCAGTACTTC.

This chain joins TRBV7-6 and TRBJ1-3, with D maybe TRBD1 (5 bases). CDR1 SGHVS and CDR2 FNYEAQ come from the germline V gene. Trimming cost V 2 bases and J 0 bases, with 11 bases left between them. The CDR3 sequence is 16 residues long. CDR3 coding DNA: TGTGCCAGCAGCTTATTCACAGGTTCCTCTGGAAACACCATATATTTT. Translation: CASSLFTGSSGNTIYF. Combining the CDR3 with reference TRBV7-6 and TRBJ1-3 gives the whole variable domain GAGVSQSPRYKVTKRGQDVALRCDPISGHVSLYWYRQALGQGPEFLTYFNYEAQQDKSGLPNDRFSAERPEGSISTLTIQRTEQRDSAMYRCASSLFTGSSGNTIYFGEGSWLTVV.

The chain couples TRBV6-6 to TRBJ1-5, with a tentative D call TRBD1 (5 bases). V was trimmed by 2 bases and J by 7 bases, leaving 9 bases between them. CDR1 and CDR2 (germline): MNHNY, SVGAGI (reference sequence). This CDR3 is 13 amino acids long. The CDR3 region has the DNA TGTGCCAGCAGTTACGGCAGGGCCCAGCCCCAGCATTTT. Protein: CASSYGRAQPQHF.

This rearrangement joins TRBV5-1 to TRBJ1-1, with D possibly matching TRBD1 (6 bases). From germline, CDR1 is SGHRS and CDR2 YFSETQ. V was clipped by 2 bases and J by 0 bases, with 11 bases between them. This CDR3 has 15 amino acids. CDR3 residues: CASSFATGLNTEAFF. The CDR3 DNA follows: TGCGCCAGCAGCTTTGCGACAGGCCTGAACACTGAAGCTTTCTTT.

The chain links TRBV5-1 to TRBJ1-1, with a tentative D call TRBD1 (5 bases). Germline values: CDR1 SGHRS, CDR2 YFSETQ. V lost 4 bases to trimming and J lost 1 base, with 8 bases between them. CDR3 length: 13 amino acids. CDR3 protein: CASSIGQNTEAFF. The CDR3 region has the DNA TGCGCCAGCAGCATAGGACAGAACACTGAAGCTTTCTTT.

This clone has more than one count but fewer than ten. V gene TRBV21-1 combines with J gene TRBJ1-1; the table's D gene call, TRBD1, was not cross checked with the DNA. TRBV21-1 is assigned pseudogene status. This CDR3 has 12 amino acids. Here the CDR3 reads CASIPVATEAFF. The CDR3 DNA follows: TGTGCCAGCATCCCCGTGGCAACCGAAGCTTTCTTT.

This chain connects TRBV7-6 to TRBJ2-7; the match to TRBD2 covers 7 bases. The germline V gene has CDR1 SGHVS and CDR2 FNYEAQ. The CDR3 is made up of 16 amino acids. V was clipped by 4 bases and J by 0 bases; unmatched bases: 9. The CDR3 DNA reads TGTGCCAGCAGCTCATATAGCGGGCCCAGCTCCTACGAGCAGTACTTC. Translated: CASSSYSGPSSYEQYF. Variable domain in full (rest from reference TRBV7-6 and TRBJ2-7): GAGVSQSPRYKVTKRGQDVALRCDPISGHVSLYWYRQALGQGPEFLTYFNYEAQQDKSGLPNDRFSAERPEGSISTLTIQRTEQRDSAMYRCASSSYSGPSSYEQYFGPGTRLTVT.

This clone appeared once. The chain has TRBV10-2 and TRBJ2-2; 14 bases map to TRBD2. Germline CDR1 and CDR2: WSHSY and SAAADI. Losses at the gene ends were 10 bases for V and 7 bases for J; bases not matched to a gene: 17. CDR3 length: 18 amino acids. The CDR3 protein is CATRMTRTSGRFSGELFF. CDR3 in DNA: TGCGCCACCCGGATGACCCGGACTAGCGGGAGGTTTAGCGGGGAGCTGTTTTTT.

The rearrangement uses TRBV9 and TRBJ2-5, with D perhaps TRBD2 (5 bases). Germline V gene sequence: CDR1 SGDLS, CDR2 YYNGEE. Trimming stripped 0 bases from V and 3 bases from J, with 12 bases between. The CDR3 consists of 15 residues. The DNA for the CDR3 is TGTGCCAGCAGCGTAGTTGGCTCTAGCAAAGAGACCCAGTACTTC. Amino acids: CASSVVGSSKETQYF.

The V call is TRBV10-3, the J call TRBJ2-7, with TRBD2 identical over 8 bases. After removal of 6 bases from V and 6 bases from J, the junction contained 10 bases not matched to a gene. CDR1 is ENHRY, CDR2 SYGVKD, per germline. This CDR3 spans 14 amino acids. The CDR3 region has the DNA TGTGCCATCAGCTATACAGCGGGAGAAGCCGAGCAGTACTTC. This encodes CAISYTAGEAEQYF.

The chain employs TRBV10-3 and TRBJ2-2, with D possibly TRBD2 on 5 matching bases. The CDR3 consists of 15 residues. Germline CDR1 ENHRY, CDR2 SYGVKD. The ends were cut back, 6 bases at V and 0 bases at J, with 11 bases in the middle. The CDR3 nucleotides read TGTGCCATCAGGAGCGGCGACCCGAACACCGGGGAGCTGTTTTTT. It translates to CAIRSGDPNTGELFF.

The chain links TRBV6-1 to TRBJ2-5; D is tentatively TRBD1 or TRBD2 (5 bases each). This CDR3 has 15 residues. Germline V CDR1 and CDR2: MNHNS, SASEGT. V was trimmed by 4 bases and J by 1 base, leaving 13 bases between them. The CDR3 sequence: CASSGLDGTQETQYF. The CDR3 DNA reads TGTGCCAGCAGTGGGCTTGACGGGACCCAAGAGACCCAGTACTTC.

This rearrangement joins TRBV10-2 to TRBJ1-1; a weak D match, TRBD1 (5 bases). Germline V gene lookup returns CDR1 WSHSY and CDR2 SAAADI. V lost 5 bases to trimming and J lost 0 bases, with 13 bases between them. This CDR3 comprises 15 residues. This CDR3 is CASSRRQPMNTEAFF. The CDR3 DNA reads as TGCGCCAGCAGTCGCAGACAGCCAATGAACACTGAAGCTTTCTTT.

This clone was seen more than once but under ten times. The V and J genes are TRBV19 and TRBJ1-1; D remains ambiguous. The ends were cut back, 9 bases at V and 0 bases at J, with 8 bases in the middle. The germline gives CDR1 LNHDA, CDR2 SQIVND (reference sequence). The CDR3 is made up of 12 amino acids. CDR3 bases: TGTGCCAGCGGACTATTGAACACTGAAGCTTTCTTT. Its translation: CASGLLNTEAFF.

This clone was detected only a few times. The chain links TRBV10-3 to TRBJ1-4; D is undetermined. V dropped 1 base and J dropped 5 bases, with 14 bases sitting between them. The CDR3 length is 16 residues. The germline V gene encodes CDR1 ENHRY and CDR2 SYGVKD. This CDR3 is CAISEWLTKRNEKLFF. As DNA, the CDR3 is TGTGCCATCAGTGAGTGGCTCACCAAAAGGAATGAAAAACTGTTTTTT.

In DNA form, the CDR3 reads TGTGCCACCAGCAGAGATGGCGCAACTAGCGGGGGTTCCACCGGGGAGCTGTTTTTT. Translated: CATSRDGATSGGSTGELFF. The chain employs TRBV15 and TRBJ2-2, with TRBD2 matching over 11 bases. The CDR3 is 19 residues long. The germline V gene has CDR1 LNHNV and CDR2 YYDKDF (reference sequence). The junction had 10 bases not matched to a gene; V was cut back by 0 bases and J by 4 bases.

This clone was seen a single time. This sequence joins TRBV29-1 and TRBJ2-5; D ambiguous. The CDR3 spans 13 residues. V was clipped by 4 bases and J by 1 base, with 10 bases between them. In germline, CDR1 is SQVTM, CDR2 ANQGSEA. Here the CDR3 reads CSVGLPAQETQYF. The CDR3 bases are TGCAGCGTTGGGCTCCCAGCCCAAGAGACCCAGTACTTC.

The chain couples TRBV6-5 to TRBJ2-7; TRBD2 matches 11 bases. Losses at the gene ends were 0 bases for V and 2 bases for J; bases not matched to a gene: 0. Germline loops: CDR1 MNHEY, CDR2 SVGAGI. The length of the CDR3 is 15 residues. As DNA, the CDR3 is TGTGCCAGCAGTTACTCGACTAGCGGGACCTACGAGCAGTACTTC. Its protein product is CASSYSTSGTYEQYF.